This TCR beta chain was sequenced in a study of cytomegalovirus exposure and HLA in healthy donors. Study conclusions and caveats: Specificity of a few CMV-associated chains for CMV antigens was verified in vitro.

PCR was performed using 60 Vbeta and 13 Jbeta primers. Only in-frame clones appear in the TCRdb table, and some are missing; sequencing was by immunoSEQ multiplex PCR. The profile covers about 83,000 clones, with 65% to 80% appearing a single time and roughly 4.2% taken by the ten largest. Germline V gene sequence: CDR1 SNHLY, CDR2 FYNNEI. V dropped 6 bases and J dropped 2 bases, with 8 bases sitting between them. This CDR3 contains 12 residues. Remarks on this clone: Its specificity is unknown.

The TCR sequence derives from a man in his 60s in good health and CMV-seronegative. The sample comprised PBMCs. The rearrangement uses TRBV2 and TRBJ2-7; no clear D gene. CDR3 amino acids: CASRRSTYEQYF. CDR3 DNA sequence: TGTGCCAGCAGGCGGTCTACCTACGAGCAGTACTTC. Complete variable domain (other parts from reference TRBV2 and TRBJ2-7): EPEVTQTPSHQVTQMGQEVILRCVPISNHLYFYWYRQILGQKVEFLVSFYNNEISEKSEIFDDQFSVERPDGSNFTLKIRSTKLEDSAMYFCASRRSTYEQYFGPGTRLTVT.